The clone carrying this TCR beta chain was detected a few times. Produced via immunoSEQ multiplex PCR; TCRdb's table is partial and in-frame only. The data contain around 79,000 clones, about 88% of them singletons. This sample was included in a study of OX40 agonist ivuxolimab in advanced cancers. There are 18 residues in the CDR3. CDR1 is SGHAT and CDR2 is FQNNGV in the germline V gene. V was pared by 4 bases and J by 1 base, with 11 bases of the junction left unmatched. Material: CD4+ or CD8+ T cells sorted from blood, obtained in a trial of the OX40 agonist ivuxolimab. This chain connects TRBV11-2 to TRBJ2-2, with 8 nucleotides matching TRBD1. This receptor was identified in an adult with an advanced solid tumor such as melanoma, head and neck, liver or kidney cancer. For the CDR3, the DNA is TGTGCCAGCAGCTCCCTCTTTAGGACAGGGCTGAACACCGGGGAGCTGTTTTTT. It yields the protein CASSSLFRTGLNTGELFF.